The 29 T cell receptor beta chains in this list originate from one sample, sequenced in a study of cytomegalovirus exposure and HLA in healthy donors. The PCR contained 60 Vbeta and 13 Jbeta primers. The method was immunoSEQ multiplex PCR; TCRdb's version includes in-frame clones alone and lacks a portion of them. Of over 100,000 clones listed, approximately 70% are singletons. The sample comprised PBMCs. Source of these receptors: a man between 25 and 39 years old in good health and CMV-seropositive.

CDR3 sequence: CASSAEPKGYHYGYTF. In DNA, the CDR3 is TGTGCCAGCAGCGCCGAGCCCAAGGGGTATCACTATGGCTACACCTTC. The chain links TRBV7-8 to TRBJ1-2; the D gene is possibly TRBD1 (5 bases). Trimming cost V 5 bases and J 3 bases, with 19 bases left between them. Germline loops: CDR1 SGHVS, CDR2 FQNEAQ. The CDR3 spans 16 residues.

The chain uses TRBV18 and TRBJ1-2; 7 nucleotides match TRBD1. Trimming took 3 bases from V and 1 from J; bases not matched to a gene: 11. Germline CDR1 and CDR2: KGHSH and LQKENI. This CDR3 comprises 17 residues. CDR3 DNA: TGTGCCAGCTCACCTTCAAAGACAGGGACCTTTAACTATGGCTACACCTTC. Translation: CASSPSKTGTFNYGYTF. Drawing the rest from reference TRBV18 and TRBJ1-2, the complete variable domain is NAGVMQNPRHLVRRRGQEARLRCSPMKGHSHVYWYRQLPEEGLKFMVYLQKENIIDESGMPKERFSAEFPKEGPSILRIQQVVRGDSAAYFCASSPSKTGTFNYGYTFGSGTRLTVV.

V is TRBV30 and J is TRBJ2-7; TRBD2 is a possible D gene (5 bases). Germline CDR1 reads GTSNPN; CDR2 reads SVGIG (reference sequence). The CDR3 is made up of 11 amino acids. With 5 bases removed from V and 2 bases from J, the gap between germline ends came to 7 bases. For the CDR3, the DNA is TGTGCCTGGGCCGGGACCTACGAGCAGTACTTC. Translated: CAWAGTYEQYF.

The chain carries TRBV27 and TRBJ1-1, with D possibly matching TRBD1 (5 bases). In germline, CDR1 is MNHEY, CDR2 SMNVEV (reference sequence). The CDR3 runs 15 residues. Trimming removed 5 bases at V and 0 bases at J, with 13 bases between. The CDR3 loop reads CASSPWGTVNTEAFF. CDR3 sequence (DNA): TGTGCCAGCAGTCCCTGGGGCACCGTGAACACTGAAGCTTTCTTT.

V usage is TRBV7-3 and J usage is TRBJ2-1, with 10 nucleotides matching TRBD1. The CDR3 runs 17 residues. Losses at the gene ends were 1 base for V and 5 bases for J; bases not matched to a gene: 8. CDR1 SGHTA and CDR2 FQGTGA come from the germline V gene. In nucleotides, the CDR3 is TGTGCCAGCAGCTTAATTTCAGACAGGGGGCCTGACAATGAGCAGTTCTTC. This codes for CASSLISDRGPDNEQFF.

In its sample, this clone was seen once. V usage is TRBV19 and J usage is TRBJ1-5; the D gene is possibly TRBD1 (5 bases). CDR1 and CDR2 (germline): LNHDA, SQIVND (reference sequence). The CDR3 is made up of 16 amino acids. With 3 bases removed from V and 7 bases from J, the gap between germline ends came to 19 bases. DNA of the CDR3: TGTGCCAGTAGTATTCCCGGGCAGGGAAGACGGCAGCCCCAGCATTTT. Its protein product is CASSIPGQGRRQPQHF.

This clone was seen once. The CDR3 sequence: CASSKHSGRGRSSSSYEQYV. The CDR3 DNA is TGTGCCAGCAGCAAACACAGCGGCAGGGGGCGATCATCGAGCTCCTACGAGCAGTACGTC. The rearrangement joins TRBV21-1 to TRBJ2-7; the table's D gene call, TRBD1, was not cross checked with the DNA. TRBV21-1 is deemed a pseudogene. CDR3 length equals 20 residues.

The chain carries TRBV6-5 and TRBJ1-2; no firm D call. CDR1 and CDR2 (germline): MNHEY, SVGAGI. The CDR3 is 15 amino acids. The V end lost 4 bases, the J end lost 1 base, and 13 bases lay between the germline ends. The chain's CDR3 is CASSLAREINYGYTF. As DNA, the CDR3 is TGTGCCAGCAGTTTAGCGAGGGAAATTAACTATGGCTACACCTTC.

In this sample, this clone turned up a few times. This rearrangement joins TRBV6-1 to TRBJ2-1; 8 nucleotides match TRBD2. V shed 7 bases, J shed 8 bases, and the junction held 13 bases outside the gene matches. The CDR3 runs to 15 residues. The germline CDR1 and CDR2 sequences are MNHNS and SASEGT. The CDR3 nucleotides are TGTGCCAGCATGAGCCGGACTAGCTATGTCGATGAGCAGTTCTTC. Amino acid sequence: CASMSRTSYVDEQFF.

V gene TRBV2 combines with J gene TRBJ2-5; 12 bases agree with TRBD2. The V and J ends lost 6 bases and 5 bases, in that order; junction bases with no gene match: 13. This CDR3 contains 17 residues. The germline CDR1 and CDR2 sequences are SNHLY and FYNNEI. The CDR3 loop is CASRPLAGGLKFETQYF. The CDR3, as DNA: TGTGCCAGCAGGCCACTAGCGGGGGGTCTCAAATTCGAGACCCAGTACTTC.

As DNA, the CDR3 is TGTGCCATCAGTGATAATGACAGGGGAAACACCATATATTTT. This translates into CAISDNDRGNTIYF. The rearrangement uses TRBV10-3 and TRBJ1-3; D may be TRBD1 (6 bases). CDR1 ENHRY and CDR2 SYGVKD come from the germline V gene. Trimming stripped 3 bases from V and 4 bases from J, with 10 bases between. This CDR3 comprises 14 residues.

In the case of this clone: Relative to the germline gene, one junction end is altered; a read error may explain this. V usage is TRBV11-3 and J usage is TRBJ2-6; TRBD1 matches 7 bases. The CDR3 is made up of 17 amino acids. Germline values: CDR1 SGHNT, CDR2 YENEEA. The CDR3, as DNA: TGTGCCAGCAGCCCCCGGGACAGAAGCTCTGGGGCCAACGGCCTGACTTTC. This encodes CASSPRDRSSGANGLTF. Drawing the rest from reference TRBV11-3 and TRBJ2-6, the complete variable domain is EAGVVQSPRYKIIEKKQPVAFWCNPISGHNTLYWYLQNLGQGPELLIRYENEEAVDDSQLPKDRFSAERLKGVDSTLKIQPAELGDSAVYLCASSPRDRSSGANGLTFGAGSRLTVL.

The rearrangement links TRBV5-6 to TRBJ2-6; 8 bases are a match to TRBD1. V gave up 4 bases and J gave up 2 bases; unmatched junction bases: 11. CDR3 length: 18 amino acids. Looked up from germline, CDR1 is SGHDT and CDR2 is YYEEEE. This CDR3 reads CASSPLGRGPTGANVLTF. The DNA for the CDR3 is TGTGCCAGCAGCCCTCTCGGCAGGGGGCCTACTGGGGCCAACGTCCTGACTTTC.

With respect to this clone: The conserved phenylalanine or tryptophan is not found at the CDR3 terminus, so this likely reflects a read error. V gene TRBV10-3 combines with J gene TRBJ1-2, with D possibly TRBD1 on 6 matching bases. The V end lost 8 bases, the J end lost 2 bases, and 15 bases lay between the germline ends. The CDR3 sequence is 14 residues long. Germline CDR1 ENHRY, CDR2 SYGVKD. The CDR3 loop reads CAIGGEGENYGYTL. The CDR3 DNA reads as TGTGCCATCGGCGGAGAGGGGGAAAACTATGGCTACACCCTC.

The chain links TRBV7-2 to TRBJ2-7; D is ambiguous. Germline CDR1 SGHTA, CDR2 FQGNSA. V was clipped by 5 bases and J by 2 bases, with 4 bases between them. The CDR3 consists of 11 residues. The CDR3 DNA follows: TGTGCCAGCAGCCCCACCTACGAGCAGTACTTC. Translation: CASSPTYEQYF.

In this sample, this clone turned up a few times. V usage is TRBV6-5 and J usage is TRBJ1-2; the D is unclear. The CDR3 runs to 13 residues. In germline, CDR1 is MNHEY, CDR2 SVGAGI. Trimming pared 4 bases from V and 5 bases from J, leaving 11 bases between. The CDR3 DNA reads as TGTGCCAGCAGTTCTCTAACACAGTATGGCTACACCTTC. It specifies CASSSLTQYGYTF.

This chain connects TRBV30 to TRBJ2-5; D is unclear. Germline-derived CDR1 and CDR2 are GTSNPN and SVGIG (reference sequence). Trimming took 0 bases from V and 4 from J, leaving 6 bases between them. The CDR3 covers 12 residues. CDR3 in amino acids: CAWSVSSETQYF. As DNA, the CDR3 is TGTGCCTGGAGTGTATCTTCAGAGACCCAGTACTTC.

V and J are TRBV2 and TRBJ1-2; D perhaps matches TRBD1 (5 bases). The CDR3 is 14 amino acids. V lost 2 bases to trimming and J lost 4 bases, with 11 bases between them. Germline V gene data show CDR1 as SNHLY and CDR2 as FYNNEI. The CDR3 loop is CASSEQGTLYGYTF. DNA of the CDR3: TGTGCCAGCAGTGAACAGGGAACCCTCTATGGCTACACCTTC.

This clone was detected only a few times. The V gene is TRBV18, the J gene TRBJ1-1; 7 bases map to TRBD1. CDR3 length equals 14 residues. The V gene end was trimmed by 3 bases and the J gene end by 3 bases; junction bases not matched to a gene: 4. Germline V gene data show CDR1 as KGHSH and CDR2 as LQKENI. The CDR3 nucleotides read TGTGCCAGCTCACCCAGGGGGTCGGACACTGAAGCTTTCTTT. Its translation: CASSPRGSDTEAFF.

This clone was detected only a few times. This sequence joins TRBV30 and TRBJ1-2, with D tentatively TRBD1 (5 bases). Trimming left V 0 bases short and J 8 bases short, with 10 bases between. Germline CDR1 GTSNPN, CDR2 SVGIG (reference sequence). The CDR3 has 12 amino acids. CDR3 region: CAWSVAGGGYTF. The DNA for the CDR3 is TGTGCCTGGAGTGTTGCGGGGGGAGGCTACACCTTC.

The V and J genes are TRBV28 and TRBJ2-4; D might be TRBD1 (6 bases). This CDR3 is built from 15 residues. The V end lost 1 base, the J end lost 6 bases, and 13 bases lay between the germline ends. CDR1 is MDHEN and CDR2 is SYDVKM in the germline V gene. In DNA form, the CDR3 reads TGTGCCAGCAGTTTATTGACAGGACGGGGAAACATTCAGTACTTC. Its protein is CASSLLTGRGNIQYF.

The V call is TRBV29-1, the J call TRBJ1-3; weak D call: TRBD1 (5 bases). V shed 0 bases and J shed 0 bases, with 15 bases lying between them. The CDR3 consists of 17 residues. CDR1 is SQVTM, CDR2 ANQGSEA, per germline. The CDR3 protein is CSVEDYGQGRSGNTIYF. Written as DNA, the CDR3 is TGCAGCGTTGAAGATTATGGGCAGGGCCGCTCTGGAAACACCATATATTTT.

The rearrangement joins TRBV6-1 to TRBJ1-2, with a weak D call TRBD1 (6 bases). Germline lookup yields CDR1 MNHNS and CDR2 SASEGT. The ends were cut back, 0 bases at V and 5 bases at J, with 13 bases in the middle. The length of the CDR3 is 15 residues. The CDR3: CASSEAFQGLYGYTF. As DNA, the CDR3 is TGTGCCAGCAGTGAAGCGTTTCAGGGGCTGTATGGCTACACCTTC.

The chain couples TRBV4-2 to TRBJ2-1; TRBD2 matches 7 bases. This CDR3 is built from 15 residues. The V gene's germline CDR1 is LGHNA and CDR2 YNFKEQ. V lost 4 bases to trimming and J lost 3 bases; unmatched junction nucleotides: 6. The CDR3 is CASSPTSDNYNEQFF. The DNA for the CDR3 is TGTGCCAGCAGCCCCACTAGCGATAACTACAATGAGCAGTTCTTC.

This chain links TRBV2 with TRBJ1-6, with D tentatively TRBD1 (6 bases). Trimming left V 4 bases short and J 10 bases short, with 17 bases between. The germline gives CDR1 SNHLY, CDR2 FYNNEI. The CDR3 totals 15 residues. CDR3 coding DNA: TGTGCCAGCAGTGCCCAGGGGAGCCGGGGATCACCCCTCCACTTT. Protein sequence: CASSAQGSRGSPLHF.

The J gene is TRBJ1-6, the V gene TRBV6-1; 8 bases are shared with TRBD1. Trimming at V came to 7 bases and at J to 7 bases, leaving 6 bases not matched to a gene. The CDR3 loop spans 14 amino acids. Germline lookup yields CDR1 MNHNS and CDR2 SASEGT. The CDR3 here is CASTRTGPNSPLHF. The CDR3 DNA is TGTGCCAGCACAAGGACAGGGCCCAATTCACCCCTCCACTTT.

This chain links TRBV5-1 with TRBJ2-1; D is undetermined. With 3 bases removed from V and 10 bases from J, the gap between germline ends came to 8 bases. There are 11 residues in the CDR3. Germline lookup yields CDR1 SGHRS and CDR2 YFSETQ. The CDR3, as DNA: TGCGCCAGCAGCTCCGGGTTGGAGCAGTTCTTC. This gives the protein CASSSGLEQFF.

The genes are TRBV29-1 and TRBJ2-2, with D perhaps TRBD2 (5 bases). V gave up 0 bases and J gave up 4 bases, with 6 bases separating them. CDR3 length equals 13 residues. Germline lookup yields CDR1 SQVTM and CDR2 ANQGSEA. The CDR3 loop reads CSVEERVTGELFF. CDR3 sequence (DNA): TGCAGCGTTGAAGAGCGGGTCACCGGGGAGCTGTTTTTT.

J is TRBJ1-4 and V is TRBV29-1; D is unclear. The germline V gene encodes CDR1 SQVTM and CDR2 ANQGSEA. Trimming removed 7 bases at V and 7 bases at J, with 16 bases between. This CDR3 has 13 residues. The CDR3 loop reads CSARGSGSEKLFF. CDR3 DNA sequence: TGCAGCGCCCGAGGTTCGGGGAGTGAAAAACTGTTTTTT.